These 10 T cell receptor beta chains were sequenced from one sample in a study of T cells after posttransplantation cyclophosphamide. The repertoire was sequenced with immunoSEQ multiplex PCR; TCRdb's copy has only in-frame clones and lacks some. The sample lists roughly 9,900 clones, roughly 88% occurring once. Sampled 1 year posttransplant, controls received myeloablative marrow transplants, methotrexate and a calcineurin inhibitor. This material consisted of PBMCs, taken after an allogeneic stem cell transplant with a calcineurin inhibitor and methotrexate. Source of these receptors: a young adult male patient who received an allogeneic stem cell transplant from an unrelated donor, was CMV-positive, and had no GVHD. Some T cells may be supplied by the graft donor.

A remark on this clone: One end of the junction varies from germline; a read error may be responsible. The rearrangement joins TRBV18 to TRBJ1-2; no definite D call. The CDR3 is made up of 13 amino acids. Per germline, CDR1 KGHSH and CDR2 LQKENI. The CDR3 sequence: CASSLDGLYGYAF. CDR3 coding DNA: TGTGCCAGCTCACTTGACGGACTCTATGGCTACGCCTTC. The full variable domain, with the rest looked up from reference TRBV18 and TRBJ1-2, is NAGVMQNPRHLVRRRGQEARLRCSPMKGHSHVYWYRQLPEEGLKFMVYLQKENIIDESGMPKERFSAEFPKEGPSILRIQQVVRGDSAAYFCASSLDGLYGYAFGSGTRLTVV.

The V call is TRBV4-3, the J call TRBJ2-7, with D uncertain. CDR3 length: 13 amino acids. Germline loops: CDR1 LGHNA, CDR2 YSLEER. V shed 0 bases and J shed 1 base, with 4 bases lying between them. The CDR3, as DNA: TGCGCCAGCAGCCAAGACGGGTCCTACGAGCAGTACTTC. It yields the protein CASSQDGSYEQYF.

The genes are TRBV10-3 and TRBJ1-2; D gene ambiguous. With 2 bases removed from V and 8 bases from J, the gap between germline ends came to 12 bases. There are 13 residues in the CDR3. In germline, CDR1 is ENHRY, CDR2 SYGVKD. CDR3 DNA sequence: TGTGCCATCAGTGAGGGTGAGGCAGAAGGCTACACCTTC. It encodes CAISEGEAEGYTF.

The chain combines TRBV30 with TRBJ1-2, with TRBD1 as a possible D gene (6 bases). The germline V gene has CDR1 GTSNPN and CDR2 SVGIG (reference sequence). The CDR3 loop spans 13 amino acids. V lost 2 bases and J 7 bases, leaving 14 bases between the germline ends. DNA for the CDR3: TGTGCCTGGAGTCGACAGGAGGAAGCTGGCTACACCTTC. This translates into CAWSRQEEAGYTF.

The chain recombines TRBV9 with TRBJ2-3; 12 nucleotides align to TRBD2. Germline assignment: CDR1 SGDLS and CDR2 YYNGEE. The CDR3 covers 20 residues. The trim removed 4 bases at V and 6 bases at J, leaving 21 bases unmatched. The CDR3, as DNA: TGTGCCAGCAGCATTACGGGACGGGAGACTAGCGGGAGAAGGTTGGATACGCAGTATTTT. Its protein product is CASSITGRETSGRRLDTQYF. The full variable domain, completed using reference TRBV9 and TRBJ2-3, is DSGVTQTPKHLITATGQRVTLRCSPRSGDLSVYWYQQSLDQGLQFLIQYYNGEERAKGNILERFSAQQFPDLHSELNLSSLELGDSALYFCASSITGRETSGRRLDTQYFGPGTRLTVL.

The table lists this clone with a few counts. The V gene is TRBV14, the J gene TRBJ2-2, with 7 bases matching TRBD2. The CDR3 totals 18 residues. Trimming at V came to 0 bases and at J to 6 bases, leaving 13 bases not matched to a gene. Germline loops: CDR1 SGHDN, CDR2 FVKESK. The CDR3 loop is CASSQDLLGLVDAGELFF. The CDR3 DNA reads TGTGCCAGCAGCCAAGATCTCCTCGGACTAGTAGACGCCGGGGAGCTGTTTTTT.

The chain links TRBV7-6 to TRBJ2-5, with D maybe TRBD2 (5 bases). V was clipped by 5 bases and J by 5 bases, with 9 bases between them. Germline CDR1 and CDR2: SGHVS and FNYEAQ. The CDR3 totals 12 residues. The CDR3 DNA follows: TGTGCCAGCAGCCGAGGGCGGGAGACCCAGTACTTC. Translation: CASSRGRETQYF. Combining the CDR3 with reference TRBV7-6 and TRBJ2-5 gives the whole variable domain GAGVSQSPRYKVTKRGQDVALRCDPISGHVSLYWYRQALGQGPEFLTYFNYEAQQDKSGLPNDRFSAERPEGSISTLTIQRTEQRDSAMYRCASSRGRETQYFGPGTRLLVL.

V usage is TRBV7-2 and J usage is TRBJ2-7; TRBD2 agrees at 12 bases. The CDR3 spans 16 residues. CDR1 SGHTA and CDR2 FQGNSA come from the germline V gene. With 2 bases clipped from V and 9 bases from J, the junction kept 11 bases outside the gene matches. CDR3 residues: CASSLRQTSGRVGQYF. The DNA of the CDR3 is TGTGCCAGCAGCTTAAGACAGACTAGCGGGAGAGTCGGGCAGTACTTC.

This chain connects TRBV9 to TRBJ2-3; TRBD2 might be the D (5 bases). From germline, CDR1 is SGDLS and CDR2 YYNGEE. V dropped 4 bases and J dropped 0 bases, with 12 bases sitting between them. This CDR3 spans 15 amino acids. The CDR3 nucleotides are TGTGCCAGCAGCCTCGGGGAGTGGAGCACAGATACGCAGTATTTT. Translation: CASSLGEWSTDTQYF.

This clone was picked up a small number of times. The V call is TRBV7-2, the J call TRBJ2-1; 9 bases agree with TRBD2. Trimming cost V 1 base and J 3 bases; bases outside gene matches: 1. The CDR3 totals 15 residues. Germline V lookup: CDR1 SGHTA, CDR2 FQGNSA. This CDR3 is CASSLGSGSYNEQFF. The CDR3 DNA reads as TGTGCCAGCAGCTTAGGTAGCGGGAGCTACAATGAGCAGTTCTTC.